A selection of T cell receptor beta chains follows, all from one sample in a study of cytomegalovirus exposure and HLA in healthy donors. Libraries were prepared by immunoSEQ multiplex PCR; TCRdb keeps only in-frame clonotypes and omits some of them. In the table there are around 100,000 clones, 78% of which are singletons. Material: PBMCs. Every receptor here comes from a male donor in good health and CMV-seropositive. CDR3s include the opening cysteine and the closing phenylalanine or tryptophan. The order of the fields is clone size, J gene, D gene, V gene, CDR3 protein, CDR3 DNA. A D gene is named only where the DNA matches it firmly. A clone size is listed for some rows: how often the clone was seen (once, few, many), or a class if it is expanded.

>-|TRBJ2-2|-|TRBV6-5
CASSTSQGLTGELFF
TGTGCCAGCAGTACCTCCCAGGGGCTGACCGGGGAGCTGTTTTTT
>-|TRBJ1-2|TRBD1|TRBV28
CASSPPRDRGSYGYTF
TGTGCCAGCAGTCCCCCCCGGGACAGGGGAAGCTATGGCTACACCTTC
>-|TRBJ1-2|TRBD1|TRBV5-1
CASSWTGNADYGYTF
TGCGCCAGCAGCTGGACAGGGAATGCGGACTATGGCTACACCTTC
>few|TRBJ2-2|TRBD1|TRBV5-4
CASSRDRAVGELFF
TGTGCCAGCAGCCGGGACAGGGCGGTCGGGGAGCTGTTTTTT
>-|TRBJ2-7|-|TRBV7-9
CASSLDSGGSYEQYF
TGTGCCAGCAGCTTAGATTCCGGGGGCTCCTACGAGCAGTACTTC
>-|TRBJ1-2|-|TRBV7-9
CASEMGRGTNYGYTF
TGTGCCAGCGAAATGGGGCGGGGGACAAACTATGGCTACACCTTC
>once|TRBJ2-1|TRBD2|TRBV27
CASSLRPSGIYNEQFF
TGTGCCAGCAGTTTACGCCCTAGCGGGATCTACAATGAGCAGTTCTTC
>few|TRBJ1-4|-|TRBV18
CASSPNSVKTEKLFF
TGTGCCAGCTCACCTAACAGTGTGAAAACTGAAAAACTGTTTTTT
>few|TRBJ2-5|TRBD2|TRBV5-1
CASSLGGLSGGSNGETQYF
TGCGCCAGCAGCTTGGGGGGCCTTAGCGGGGGTTCTAACGGCGAGACCCAGTACTTC
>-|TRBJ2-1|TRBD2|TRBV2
CARPGLAGARVNEQFF
TGTGCCAGACCGGGACTAGCGGGGGCGCGGGTCAATGAGCAGTTCTTC
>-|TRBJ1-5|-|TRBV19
CASSLGGVQPQHF
TGTGCCAGTAGCCTTGGAGGGGTACAGCCCCAGCATTTT
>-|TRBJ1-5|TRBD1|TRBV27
CASSLTGQGRNQPQHF
TGTGCCAGCAGTTTGACAGGGCAGGGGCGCAATCAGCCCCAGCATTTT
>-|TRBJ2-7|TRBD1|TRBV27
CASSLSPGTASYEQYF
TGTGCCAGCAGTTTATCCCCCGGGACAGCCTCCTACGAGCAGTACTTC
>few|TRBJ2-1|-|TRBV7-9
CASSLYSGNSQFF
TGTGCCAGCAGCTTATACTCGGGAAACTCGCAGTTCTTC
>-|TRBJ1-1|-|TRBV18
CASSPSGTPNTEAFF
TGTGCCAGCTCACCCTCCGGGACTCCGAACACTGAAGCTTTCTTT
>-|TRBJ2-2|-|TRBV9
CASSVGGTGELFF
TGTGCCAGCAGCGTAGGAGGGACCGGGGAGCTGTTTTTT
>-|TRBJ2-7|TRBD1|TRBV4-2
CASSQSGTGNEQYF
TGTGCCAGCAGCCAATCCGGGACAGGGAACGAGCAGTACTTC
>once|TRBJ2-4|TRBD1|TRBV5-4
CASSGQGTGETKNIQYF
TGTGCCAGCAGCGGTCAAGGGACAGGGGAAACCAAAAACATTCAGTACTTC
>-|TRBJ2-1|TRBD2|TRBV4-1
CASSLPSGGADNEQFF
TGCGCCAGCAGCCTCCCTAGCGGGGGGGCGGACAATGAGCAGTTCTTC
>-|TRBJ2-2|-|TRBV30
CAWSLSAGELFF
TGTGCCTGGAGCCTTAGCGCCGGGGAGCTGTTTTTT
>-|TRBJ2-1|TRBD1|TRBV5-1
CASSGRTGDTEQFF
TGCGCCAGCAGCGGTAGGACAGGGGACACTGAGCAGTTCTTC
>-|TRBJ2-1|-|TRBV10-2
CASRTSGPYNEQFF
TGCGCCAGCAGAACCAGCGGGCCTTACAATGAGCAGTTCTTC
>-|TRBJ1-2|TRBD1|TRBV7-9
CASSDGASGQGTYGYTF
TGTGCCAGCAGCGATGGGGCATCGGGACAGGGAACCTATGGCTACACCTTC
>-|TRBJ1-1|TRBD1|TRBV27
CASSWPGGTEAFF
TGTGCCAGCAGTTGGCCAGGGGGCACTGAAGCTTTCTTT